The next 24 T cell receptor beta chains were all read from a single sample in a study of CD8+CD57+ T cells in acquired aplastic anemia. TCR beta VDJ and CDR3 were profiled, and genomic DNA was the template. Via MiXCR, TCRdb re-called the reads, giving one row per CDR3 protein. The sample includes 60,000 to 75,000 distinct CDR3 sequences, 55% of them seen just once. Sequencing was performed on sorted CD4+, CD8+, or CD8+CD57+ T cells (not recorded which) from PBMCs. The receptors come from a human donor in good health, serving as a control.

The chain has TRBV20-1 and TRBJ2-3; D could derive from TRBD1 or TRBD2 (6 bases each). Trimming removed 1 base from V and 4 bases from J, with 12 bases in between. This CDR3 has 14 residues. The germline V gene encodes CDR1 DFQATT and CDR2 SNEGSKA (reference sequence). The CDR3 DNA sequence: TGCAGTGCTAGAGGAGGGGGGTGGTCAGATACGCAGTATTTT. Its translation: CSARGGGWSDTQYF.

In this sample, this clonotype turned up a few times. V and J are TRBV15 and TRBJ1-1; D remains unclear. Germline CDR1 is LNHNV and CDR2 is YYDKDF (reference sequence). The V gene lost 0 bases and the J gene lost 9 bases, with 8 bases spanning the gap. CDR3 length equals 12 residues. CDR3: CATSRDKGQAFF. The CDR3 nucleotides read TGTGCCACCAGCAGAGACAAGGGTCAAGCTTTCTTT.

This clonotype was detected once. An end of the junction does not agree with germline; a read error may underlie this. The V call is TRBV2, the J call TRBJ1-2; 9 nucleotides align to TRBD1. CDR1 is SNHLY and CDR2 is FYNNEI in the germline V gene. The CDR3 extends over 16 amino acids. CDR3 coding DNA: TGTGCCAGCAGAGAAGACTCGGGACAGGGAAACTATGGCTACACCTTC. It yields the protein CASREDSGQGNYGYTF.

V gene TRBV19 combines with J gene TRBJ1-2, with TRBD1 as a possible D gene (6 bases). V lost 5 bases and J 8 bases, leaving 24 bases between the germline ends. Germline CDR1 and CDR2: LNHDA and SQIVND (reference sequence). There are 16 residues in the CDR3. The CDR3 here is CASSQGPGGRGDGYTF. Written as DNA, the CDR3 is TGTGCCAGTAGTCAGGGCCCCGGGGGGCGCGGGGACGGCTACACCTTC.

The chain combines TRBV29-1 with TRBJ2-7; tentative D call: TRBD1 (5 bases). The ends were cut back, 4 bases at V and 6 bases at J, with 13 bases in the middle. This CDR3 comprises 12 residues. Germline V gene lookup returns CDR1 SQVTM and CDR2 ANQGSEA. Here the CDR3 reads CSVVKGAGEQYF. The CDR3 nucleotides are TGCAGCGTTGTTAAAGGGGCCGGCGAGCAGTACTTC.

The V and J genes are TRBV29-1 and TRBJ1-1, with a possible D match to TRBD1 (5 bases). The CDR3 spans 13 residues. V gave up 7 bases and J gave up 4 bases, with 16 bases separating them. Germline CDR1 reads SQVTM; CDR2 reads ANQGSEA. CDR3 sequence reads: CSARDGSSTEAFF. In nucleotides, the CDR3 is TGCAGCGCTCGGGACGGAAGTAGCACTGAAGCTTTCTTT.

The chain uses TRBV10-1 and TRBJ1-3; no reliable D call. Trimming stripped 4 bases from V and 0 bases from J, with 10 bases between. The CDR3 has 15 residues. The germline V gene encodes CDR1 WNHNN and CDR2 SYGVQD (reference sequence). The CDR3 sequence: CASSVEGSSGNTIYF. CDR3 coding DNA: TGCGCCAGCAGTGTTGAGGGCAGCTCTGGAAACACCATATATTTT.

The V gene is TRBV19, the J gene TRBJ2-7; weak D call: TRBD2 (11 bases). This CDR3 is 20 amino acids long. With 5 bases removed from V and 1 base from J, the gap between germline ends came to 30 bases. CDR1 is LNHDA, CDR2 SQIVND, per germline (reference sequence). The CDR3 here is CASSPTSGTGAYTESYEQYF. The CDR3 DNA reads as TGTGCCAGTAGTCCGACTAGCGGGACAGGGGCTTATACAGAGTCCTACGAGCAGTACTTC.

In this sample, this clonotype turned up many times. This chain links TRBV11-1 with TRBJ1-1, with a tentative D call TRBD1 (5 bases). The CDR3 extends over 15 amino acids. The V end lost 1 base, the J end lost 5 bases, and 14 bases lay between the germline ends. Germline V CDR1 and CDR2: SGHAT, FQDESV (reference sequence). The CDR3 coding sequence is TGTGCCAGCAGCTTAGAGGACCTTAAGGGGACTGAAGCTTTCTTT. Translation: CASSLEDLKGTEAFF.

As concerns this clonotype: Because it lacks the conserved phenylalanine or tryptophan at the end, this CDR3 is likely a read error. The chain has TRBV11-2 and TRBJ1-5, with D unclear. The CDR3 has 17 amino acids. The germline V and J ends were trimmed by 5 bases and 4 bases, with 21 bases remaining between them. In germline, CDR1 is SGHAT, CDR2 FQNNGV. The CDR3 nucleotides read TGTGCCAGCAGCAAAAACCTCCGGGAGGCCAGGAATCAGCCCCAGCATTTA. This codes for CASSKNLREARNQPQHL.

Many counts were recorded for this clonotype. The chain links TRBV5-5 to TRBJ2-7, with D perhaps matching TRBD1 or TRBD2 (5 bases each). V was clipped by 5 bases and J by 2 bases, with 14 bases between them. This CDR3 has 14 residues. Germline V gives CDR1 SGHKS, CDR2 YYEKEE (reference sequence). The CDR3 is CASSLRGPAYEQYF. The CDR3, as DNA: TGTGCCAGCAGTCTCCGGGGACCGGCCTACGAGCAGTACTTC.

Judged by abundance, this clonotype is medium-sized. CDR3 in amino acids: CATSRVRTLDRNTEAFF. CDR3 DNA sequence: TGTGCCACCAGCAGAGTCCGCACGCTGGATCGGAACACTGAAGCTTTCTTT. The chain carries TRBV15 and TRBJ1-1; D not resolved. Trimming took off 1 base at V and 1 base at J, with 16 bases between the two ends. Germline assignment: CDR1 LNHNV and CDR2 YYDKDF (reference sequence). The CDR3 totals 17 residues.

CDR3: CATSRTGDHRLNEQFF. DNA for the CDR3: TGTGCCACCAGCAGAACCGGGGACCACCGTCTCAATGAGCAGTTCTTC. The V call is TRBV15, the J call TRBJ2-1; D may be TRBD1 or TRBD2 (5 bases each). The CDR3 consists of 16 residues. Trimming pared 2 bases from V and 6 bases from J, leaving 17 bases between. The germline gives CDR1 LNHNV, CDR2 YYDKDF (reference sequence).

This clonotype is medium-sized (0.01 to 0.1%) by share. This chain connects TRBV24-1 to TRBJ1-5; 7 nucleotides align to TRBD1. Trimming took 4 bases from V and 3 from J; bases not matched to a gene: 11. CDR3 length equals 17 residues. Looked up from germline, CDR1 is KGHDR and CDR2 is SFDVKD. Here the CDR3 DNA reads TGTGCCACCAGTGACGGAACCGACAGGGAGTTCAATCAGCCCCAGCATTTT. Amino acid sequence: CATSDGTDREFNQPQHF.

Ten or more counts support this clonotype. In nucleotides, the CDR3 is TGCAGCGGAAATCCAGGCGGGAGTCCCTACAATGAGCAGTTCTTC. It is translated as CSGNPGGSPYNEQFF. V and J are TRBV20-1 and TRBJ2-1; 7 nucleotides agree with TRBD2. Per germline, CDR1 DFQATT and CDR2 SNEGSKA (reference sequence). CDR3 size: 15 residues.

The chain joins TRBV29-1 to TRBJ2-7; a possible D gene is TRBD1 (8 bases). V lost 2 bases, J lost 0 bases, and 17 bases lay in between. This CDR3 region has 16 residues. Germline V gene sequence: CDR1 SQVTM, CDR2 ANQGSEA. Here the CDR3 DNA reads TGCAGCGTTGAAACAGGGGGGGGACCGAACTCCTACGAGCAGTACTTC. It is translated as CSVETGGGPNSYEQYF.

The CDR3 sequence is CASSRLQGHQIYEQYF. The DNA of the CDR3 is TGTGCCAGCAGTCGACTACAGGGGCATCAAATCTACGAGCAGTACTTC. The rearrangement links TRBV7-6 to TRBJ2-7; 7 nucleotides align to TRBD1. V gave up 6 bases and J gave up 3 bases; unmatched junction bases: 14. Germline CDR1 SGHVS, CDR2 FNYEAQ. The CDR3 is 16 amino acids. Using reference TRBV7-6 and TRBJ2-7 for the parts outside the CDR3, the full variable domain is GAGVSQSPRYKVTKRGQDVALRCDPISGHVSLYWYRQALGQGPEFLTYFNYEAQQDKSGLPNDRFSAERPEGSISTLTIQRTEQRDSAMYRCASSRLQGHQIYEQYFGPGTRLTVT.

At least ten counts were recorded for this clonotype. The rearrangement joins TRBV12-3 or TRBV12-4 to TRBJ2-2; TRBD2 matches 8 bases. The junction had 5 bases not matched to a gene; V was cut back by 1 base and J by 4 bases. CDR3 length: 16 amino acids. Here the CDR3 DNA reads TGTGCCAGCAGTTTAGGAAGCGGGAGTGGCACCGGGGAGCTGTTTTTT. Amino acid sequence: CASSLGSGSGTGELFF.

This clonotype was observed many times. The chain employs TRBV11-2 and TRBJ1-4; D gene ambiguous. Trimming shortened V by 5 bases and J by 0 bases, and 10 bases separated the two germline ends. This CDR3 contains 15 residues. CDR1 SGHAT and CDR2 FQNNGV come from the germline V gene. CDR3 amino acids: CASSRQVSTNEKLFF. CDR3 nucleotides: TGTGCCAGCAGCCGCCAGGTGTCAACTAATGAAAAACTGTTTTTT.

Remarks on this clonotype: No DNA is shown, since the ends of the CDR3 on it are uncertain; the CDR3 is the one TCRdb lists. V gene TRBV2 combines with J gene TRBJ2-2; TRBD2, the D gene given by the table, was not confirmed from the DNA. Germline values: CDR1 SNHLY, CDR2 FYNNEI. The CDR3 region is 24 residues in length, termini included. The CDR3 sequence is CASSGSSARSDTQYFGPGTGELFF.

The rearrangement joins TRBV2 to TRBJ2-1, with no clear D. Germline CDR1 reads SNHLY; CDR2 reads FYNNEI. Between the trimmed V and J ends, which lost 0 bases and 5 bases, there was a span of 11 bases. The CDR3 sequence is 15 residues long. The CDR3 coding sequence is TGTGCCAGCAGTGAAGCGGGTGGTACGAACAATGAGCAGTTCTTC. The encoded protein is CASSEAGGTNNEQFF.

This clonotype came up many times. The chain employs TRBV12-3 or TRBV12-4 and TRBJ2-5; 7 bases are shared with TRBD1. Unmatched junction bases numbered 17, after V lost 6 bases and J lost 4 bases. The CDR3 is 17 amino acids. In DNA form, the CDR3 reads TGTGCCAGCAGCACGGAAGGGTACATAGGGGGCCCAGAGACCCAGTACTTC. Residues: CASSTEGYIGGPETQYF.

This clonotype has more than one count but fewer than ten. This chain joins TRBV19 and TRBJ1-2; D gene unclear. V lost 3 bases to trimming and J lost 4 bases, with 12 bases between them. Per germline, CDR1 LNHDA and CDR2 SQIVND (reference sequence). This CDR3 has 14 residues. The CDR3 nucleotides are TGTGCCAGTAGTATCGGTGGAGGGTTCTATGGCTACACCTTC. Translation: CASSIGGGFYGYTF.

The table lists this clonotype with many counts. The V gene is TRBV11-3, the J gene TRBJ1-1; tentatively, D is TRBD1 (5 bases). The CDR3 covers 12 residues. The germline V gene encodes CDR1 SGHNT and CDR2 YENEEA. V gave up 9 bases and J gave up 5 bases, with 13 bases separating them. The CDR3 region is CASRRARTEAFF. CDR3 DNA sequence: TGTGCCAGTCGCAGGGCGCGAACTGAAGCTTTCTTT. The entire variable domain, with the rest obtained from reference TRBV11-3 and TRBJ1-1, is as follows: EAGVVQSPRYKIIEKKQPVAFWCNPISGHNTLYWYLQNLGQGPELLIRYENEEAVDDSQLPKDRFSAERLKGVDSTLKIQPAELGDSAVYLCASRRARTEAFFGQGTRLTVV.